This T cell receptor (beta chain) was captured in a study of T cells in Graves' hyperthyroidism and ophthalmopathy. Overall study: Once the initial diagnosis was made, peripheral blood was obtained before any treatment.

What was amplified from RNA transcripts were TCR beta CDR3 regions. With the HTBI primer set, the TCR CDR3 went through a first round of RT-PCR. TCRdb re-analysed the multiplex PCR reads in MiXCR, keeping a single row per CDR3 protein. Of about 420,000 distinct CDR3 sequences in the sample, approximately 14% were seen once. Recently diagnosed hyperthyroidism of less than 2 months' duration affected patients aged 18 to 65. Uncontrolled infection, other autoimmune disease, pregnancy or lactation disqualified patients from enrolment. This clonotype came up many times. Its antigen remains unidentified. Study results and caveats: Researchers found most expanded thyroid clonotypes above 0.001 in blood as well.

The CDR3 runs 14 residues. The germline V gene encodes CDR1 DFQATT and CDR2 SNEGSKA (reference sequence). The J segment lost 8 bases and the V segment lost 0 bases, leaving 4 bases of the junction unmatched. J is TRBJ2-1 and V is TRBV20-1, with 10 bases that match TRBD2. Sequencing used blood. This TCR was recovered from a woman under 30 with Graves' hyperthyroidism. DNA for the CDR3: TGCAGTGCTAGAGATGTTGGGACTAGCGATGAGCAGTTCTTC. Encoded protein: CSARDVGTSDEQFF.